What follows are 14 T cell receptor beta chains derived from one specimen sequenced in a study of patients and donors after allogeneic stem cell transplantation (dated by TCRdb to between 2020 and 2021). Library creation used RT-PCR. The data were produced on a NextSeq 550. Using fastp trimming at Q25 and MiXCR clonotype assembly, TCRdb reanalyzed the public sequencing data and kept in-frame beta chains. Merged by CDR3 protein, the rows form single entries marked with the most common genes and DNA. This sample comprises a few hundred thousand distinct CDR3 sequences, 11% to 15% of them detected only once. Together, the top ten hold roughly 11% of the sample. The specimen sequenced was blood, either unsorted or a sorted T cell fraction (not recorded which). These receptors were taken from a human donor who was either an allogeneic HSCT recipient or a stem cell or donor lymphocyte infusion donor (not recorded which). It is not recorded whose cells these are; they may come from a transplant donor.

At least ten counts were recorded for this clonotype. The V call is TRBV6-1, the J call TRBJ1-3; 7 bases line up with TRBD1. CDR3 length equals 13 residues. V trimming: 7 bases; J trimming: 2 bases; junction bases outside the gene matches: 2. Per germline, CDR1 MNHNS and CDR2 SASEGT. The CDR3 bases are TGTGCCAGCAAGAGGGGGCCTGGAAACACCATATATTTT. This gives the protein CASKRGPGNTIYF.

This clonotype was counted between two and nine times. This chain joins TRBV29-1 and TRBJ1-3, with TRBD1 as a possible D gene (5 bases). The CDR3 sequence is 15 residues long. Germline CDR1 is SQVTM and CDR2 is ANQGSEA. The germline V and J ends were trimmed by 7 bases and 0 bases, with 16 bases remaining between them. This CDR3 reads CSALGASISGNTIYF. CDR3 sequence (DNA): TGCAGCGCCCTTGGGGCTTCTATCTCTGGAAACACCATATATTTT.

This chain uses TRBV5-1 with TRBJ2-1; D is possibly TRBD1 (5 bases). The CDR3 has 14 residues. Germline V gene lookup returns CDR1 SGHRS and CDR2 YFSETQ. With 1 base removed from V and 6 bases from J, the gap between germline ends came to 11 bases. The CDR3 region has the DNA TGCGCCAGCAGCTTGACAGGATCGGTCAATGAGCAGTTCTTC. It specifies CASSLTGSVNEQFF.

This clonotype was observed a handful of times. The chain employs TRBV20-1 and TRBJ1-2, with D perhaps TRBD1 (5 bases). This CDR3 region has 14 residues. V lost 5 bases and J lost 4, with 17 bases in between. Germline lookup yields CDR1 DFQATT and CDR2 SNEGSKA (reference sequence). The CDR3 protein is CSASDFREGYGYTF. As DNA, the CDR3 is TGCAGTGCTTCCGATTTCAGGGAAGGCTATGGCTACACCTTC.

This clonotype was recorded a few times. The V call is TRBV11-1, the J call TRBJ2-7; TRBD2 is a possible D gene (6 bases). The CDR3 extends over 13 amino acids. From germline, CDR1 is SGHAT and CDR2 FQDESV (reference sequence). Trimming took off 2 bases at V and 3 bases at J, with 8 bases between the two ends. CDR3 sequence (DNA): TGTGCCAGCAGCTTAATGGGGGGCTACGAGCAGTACTTC. This sequence encodes CASSLMGGYEQYF.

This clonotype was seen repeatedly, ten times or more. The chain employs TRBV5-4 and TRBJ1-1; D is possibly TRBD1 (6 bases). The length of the CDR3 is 14 residues. Trimming shortened V by 4 bases and J by 0 bases, and 10 bases separated the two germline ends. The germline CDR1 and CDR2 sequences are SGHNT and YYREEE (reference sequence). The CDR3 bases are TGTGCCAGCAGCCAACAGGGAATGAACACTGAAGCTTTCTTT. Encoded protein: CASSQQGMNTEAFF.

This clonotype showed up many times. This chain joins TRBV12-3 or TRBV12-4 and TRBJ2-7; D is perhaps TRBD2 (6 bases). The CDR3 extends over 14 amino acids. Trimming took 5 bases from V and 3 from J, leaving 14 bases between them. CDR3 in amino acids: CASSPPLRDYEQYF. CDR3 bases: TGTGCCAGCAGTCCACCCTTGCGGGACTACGAGCAGTACTTC.

This clonotype turned up a few times. The CDR3 region has the DNA TGTGCCAGCAGCACTACCACTTTCACAGATACGCAGTATTTT. Its protein is CASSTTTFTDTQYF. The gene calls are TRBV5-4 and TRBJ2-3, with D unclear. Germline lookup yields CDR1 SGHNT and CDR2 YYREEE (reference sequence). The CDR3 extends over 14 amino acids. Deletions cut 4 bases from V and 2 bases from J, with 11 bases between.

In this sample, this clonotype turned up many times. J is TRBJ2-3 and V is TRBV12-3 or TRBV12-4; 10 bases match TRBD1. There are 15 residues in the CDR3. Trimming took 4 bases from V and 4 from J; bases not matched to a gene: 5. The CDR3 sequence: CASSSGTGDADTQYF. CDR3 coding DNA: TGTGCCAGCAGTTCCGGGACAGGGGACGCAGATACGCAGTATTTT.

This chain links TRBV30 with TRBJ1-2; TRBD1 aligns across 7 bases. The CDR3 sequence is 15 residues long. Germline V gene data show CDR1 as GTSNPN and CDR2 as SVGIG (reference sequence). The J segment lost 6 bases and the V segment lost 3 bases, leaving 13 bases of the junction unmatched. CDR3 sequence (DNA): TGTGCCTGGAGGAGAACCGACAGGGAGAGAGATGGCTACACCTTC. Its translation: CAWRRTDRERDGYTF.

The chain links TRBV5-1 to TRBJ2-5; weak D call: TRBD1 (6 bases). The CDR3 spans 15 residues. The ends were cut back, 1 base at V and 5 bases at J, with 15 bases in the middle. Germline CDR1 reads SGHRS; CDR2 reads YFSETQ. CDR3: CASSLPSTGRETQYF. CDR3 coding DNA: TGCGCCAGCAGCTTGCCGTCGACAGGCAGGGAGACCCAGTACTTC. Using reference TRBV5-1 and TRBJ2-5 for the parts outside the CDR3, the full variable domain is KAGVTQTPRYLIKTRGQQVTLSCSPISGHRSVSWYQQTPGQGLQFLFEYFSETQRNKGNFPGRFSGRQFSNSRSEMNVSTLELGDSALYLCASSLPSTGRETQYFGPGTRLLVL.

V is TRBV7-3 and J is TRBJ2-7; 9 bases agree with TRBD2. Germline-derived CDR1 and CDR2 are SGHTA and FQGTGA. The CDR3 runs to 15 residues. The V and J ends lost 3 bases and 3 bases, in that order; junction bases with no gene match: 6. The chain's CDR3 is CASSLSGGHIYEQYF. The CDR3 bases are TGTGCCAGCAGCTTGAGCGGGGGGCATATCTACGAGCAGTACTTC.

Within the sample, this clonotype is medium-sized (0.01 to 0.1%). The J gene is TRBJ2-1, the V gene TRBV5-1; TRBD2 matches 13 bases. J lost 4 bases, V lost 2 bases, and 3 bases had no gene match. The CDR3 loop spans 16 amino acids. The germline gives CDR1 SGHRS, CDR2 YFSETQ. The CDR3 DNA reads TGCGCCAGCAGCTTTCGGACTAGCGGGGGATACAATGAGCAGTTCTTC. It specifies CASSFRTSGGYNEQFF.

This clonotype was seen a handful of times. Here the CDR3 DNA reads TGTGCCAGCAGTTTGACCGACCGACGGGAGACCCAGTACTTC. Translated: CASSLTDRRETQYF. The chain recombines TRBV12-3 or TRBV12-4 with TRBJ2-5; D not resolved. Trimming left V 3 bases short and J 5 bases short, with 13 bases between. This CDR3 comprises 14 residues.